This T cell receptor (beta chain) is from a study of cytomegalovirus exposure and HLA in healthy donors. The germline V gene has CDR1 MDHEN and CDR2 SYDVKM. The CDR3 is made up of 14 amino acids. The V and J ends lost 6 bases and 6 bases, in that order; junction bases with no gene match: 10. This clone came up a few times. The PCR contained 60 Vbeta and 13 Jbeta primers. Profiled with immunoSEQ multiplex PCR; TCRdb holds only in-frame clones, not every one. The table has 200,000 to 250,000 clones, 76% seen once. The chain recombines TRBV28 with TRBJ1-1, with 7 bases that match TRBD1. The receptor's source is a man in his late teens or twenties in good health and CMV-seronegative. What was sequenced was PBMCs. CDR3 region: CASRANPDRAEAFF. CDR3 in DNA: TGTGCCAGCAGGGCCAATCCTGACAGGGCTGAAGCTTTCTTT.